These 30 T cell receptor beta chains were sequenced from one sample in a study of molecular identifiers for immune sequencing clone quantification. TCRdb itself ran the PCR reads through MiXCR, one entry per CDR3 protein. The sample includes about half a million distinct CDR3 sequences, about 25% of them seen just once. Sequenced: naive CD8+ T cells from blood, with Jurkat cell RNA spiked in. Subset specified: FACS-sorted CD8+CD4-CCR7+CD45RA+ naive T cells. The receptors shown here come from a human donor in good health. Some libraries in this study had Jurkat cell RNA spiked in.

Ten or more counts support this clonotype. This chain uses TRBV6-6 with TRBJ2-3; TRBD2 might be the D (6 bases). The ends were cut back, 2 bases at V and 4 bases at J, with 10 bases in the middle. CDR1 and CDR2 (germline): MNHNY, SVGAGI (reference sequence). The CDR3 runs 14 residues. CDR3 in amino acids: CASSYPGVPDTQYF. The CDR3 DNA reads TGTGCCAGCAGTTACCCGGGGGTGCCAGATACGCAGTATTTT.

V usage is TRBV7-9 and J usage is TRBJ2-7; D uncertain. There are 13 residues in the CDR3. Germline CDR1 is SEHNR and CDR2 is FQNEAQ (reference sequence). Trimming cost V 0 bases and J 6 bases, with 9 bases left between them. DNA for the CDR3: TGTGCCAGCAGCTTAGCGCCAGCAAGCGAGCAGTACTTC. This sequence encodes CASSLAPASEQYF.

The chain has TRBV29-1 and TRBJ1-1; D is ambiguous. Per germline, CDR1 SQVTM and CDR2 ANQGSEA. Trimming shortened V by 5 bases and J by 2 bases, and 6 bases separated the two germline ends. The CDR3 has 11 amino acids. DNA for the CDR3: TGCAGCGTTCTAGAAAACACTGAAGCTTTCTTT. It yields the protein CSVLENTEAFF. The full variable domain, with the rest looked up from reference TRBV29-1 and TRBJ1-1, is SAVISQKPSRDICQRGTSLTIQCQVDSQVTMMFWYRQQPGQSLTLIATANQGSEATYESGFVIDKFPISRPNLTFSTLTVSNMSPEDSSIYLCSVLENTEAFFGQGTRLTVV.

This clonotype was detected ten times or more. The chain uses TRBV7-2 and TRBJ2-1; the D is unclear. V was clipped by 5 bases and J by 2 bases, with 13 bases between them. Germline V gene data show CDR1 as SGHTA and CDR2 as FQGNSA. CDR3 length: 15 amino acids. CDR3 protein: CASSPVVDPYNEQFF. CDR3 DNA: TGTGCCAGCAGCCCAGTTGTGGACCCCTACAATGAGCAGTTCTTC.

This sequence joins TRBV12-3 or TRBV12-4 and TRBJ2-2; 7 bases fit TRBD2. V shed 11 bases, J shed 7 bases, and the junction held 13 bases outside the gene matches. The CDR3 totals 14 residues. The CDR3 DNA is TGTGCCTGCTCGAATCGGGGGGTCAGCGGGGAGCTGTTTTTT. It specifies CACSNRGVSGELFF.

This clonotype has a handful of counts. In nucleotides, the CDR3 is TGCGCCAGCAGCCAAGATCCGGAGGGGCTGAGTGCCGCTGAAGCTTTCTTT. Protein sequence: CASSQDPEGLSAAEAFF. The chain employs TRBV4-3 and TRBJ1-1; D possibly corresponds to TRBD1 (5 bases). Germline-derived CDR1 and CDR2 are LGHNA and YSLEER. The CDR3 sequence is 17 residues long. V was shortened by 0 bases and J by 6 bases, with 20 bases between the two germline ends.

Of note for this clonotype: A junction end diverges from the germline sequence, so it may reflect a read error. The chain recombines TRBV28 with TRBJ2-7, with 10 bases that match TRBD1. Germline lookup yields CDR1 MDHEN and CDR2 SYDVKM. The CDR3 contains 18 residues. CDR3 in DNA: TGTGCCTGCAGTTCCCGGACAGGGGGATATCGTAGCCCCTACGAGCAGTACTTC. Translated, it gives CACSSRTGGYRSPYEQYF. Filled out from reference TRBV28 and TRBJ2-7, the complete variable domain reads DVKVTQSSRYLVKRTGEKVFLECVQDMDHENMFWYRQDPGLGLRLIYFSYDVKMKEKGDIPEGYSVSREKKERFSLILESASTNQTSMYLCACSSRTGGYRSPYEQYFGPGTRLTVT.

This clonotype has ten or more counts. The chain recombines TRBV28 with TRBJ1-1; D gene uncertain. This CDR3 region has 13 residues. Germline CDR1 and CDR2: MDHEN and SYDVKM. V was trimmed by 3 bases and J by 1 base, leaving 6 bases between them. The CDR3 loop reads CASSFYKNTEAFF. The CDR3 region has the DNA TGTGCCAGCAGTTTTTACAAGAACACTGAAGCTTTCTTT.

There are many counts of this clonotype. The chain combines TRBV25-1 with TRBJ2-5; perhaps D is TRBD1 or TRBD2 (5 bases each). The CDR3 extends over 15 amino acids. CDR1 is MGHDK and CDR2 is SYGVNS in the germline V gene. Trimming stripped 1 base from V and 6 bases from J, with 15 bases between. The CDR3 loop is CASSESGTLSKTQYF. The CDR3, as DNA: TGTGCCAGCAGTGAATCCGGGACGCTATCGAAGACCCAGTACTTC.

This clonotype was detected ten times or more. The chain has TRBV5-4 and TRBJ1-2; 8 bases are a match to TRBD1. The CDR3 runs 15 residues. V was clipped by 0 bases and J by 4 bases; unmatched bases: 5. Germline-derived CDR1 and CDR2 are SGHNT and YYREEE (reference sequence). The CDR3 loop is CASSLEGQGSYGYTF. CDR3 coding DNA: TGTGCCAGCAGCTTGGAAGGACAGGGAAGCTATGGCTACACCTTC.

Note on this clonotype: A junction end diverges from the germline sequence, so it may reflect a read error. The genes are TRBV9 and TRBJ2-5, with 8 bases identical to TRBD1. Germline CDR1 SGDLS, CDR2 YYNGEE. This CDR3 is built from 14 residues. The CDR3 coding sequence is TGTGCCAGCAGCGTAGCAGGGGGCCAAGAGACCCTGTACTTC. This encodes CASSVAGGQETLYF.

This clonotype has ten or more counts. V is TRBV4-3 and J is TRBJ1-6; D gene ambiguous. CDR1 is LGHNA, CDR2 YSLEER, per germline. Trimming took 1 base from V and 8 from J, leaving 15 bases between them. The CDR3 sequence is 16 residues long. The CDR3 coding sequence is TGCGCCAGCAGCCAAGTGAGGACCGGGATTGATTCACCCCTCCACTTT. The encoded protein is CASSQVRTGIDSPLHF.

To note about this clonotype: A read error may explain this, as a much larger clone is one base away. CDR3 sequence reads: CARSVLGYEAFF. CDR3 coding DNA: TGTGCCCGGAGTGTACTGGGGTATGAAGCTTTCTTT. The J gene is TRBJ1-1, the V gene TRBV30; D ambiguous. The germline V gene has CDR1 GTSNPN and CDR2 SVGIG (reference sequence). CDR3 length: 12 amino acids.

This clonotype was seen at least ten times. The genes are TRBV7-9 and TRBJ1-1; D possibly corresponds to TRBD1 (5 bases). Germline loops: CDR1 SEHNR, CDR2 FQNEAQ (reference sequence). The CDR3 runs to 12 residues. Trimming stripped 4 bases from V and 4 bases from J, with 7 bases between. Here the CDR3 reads CASSSQGTEAFF. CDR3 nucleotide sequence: TGTGCCAGCAGCTCCCAGGGCACTGAAGCTTTCTTT. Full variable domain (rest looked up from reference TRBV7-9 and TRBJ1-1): DTGVSQNPRHKITKRGQNVTFRCDPISEHNRLYWYRQTLGQGPEFLTYFQNEAQLEKSRLLSDRFSAERPKGSFSTLEIQRTEQGDSAMYLCASSSQGTEAFFGQGTRLTVV.

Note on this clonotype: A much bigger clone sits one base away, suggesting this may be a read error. The CDR3, as DNA: TGCGCCAGCGCCCTGGGGGGCGAGCAGTACTTC. Protein: CASALGGEQYF. The chain links TRBV5-1 to TRBJ2-7, with a weak D call TRBD2 (6 bases). Germline V gives CDR1 SGHRS, CDR2 YFSETQ. Trimming removed 7 bases at V and 6 bases at J, with 11 bases between. The CDR3 has 11 residues.

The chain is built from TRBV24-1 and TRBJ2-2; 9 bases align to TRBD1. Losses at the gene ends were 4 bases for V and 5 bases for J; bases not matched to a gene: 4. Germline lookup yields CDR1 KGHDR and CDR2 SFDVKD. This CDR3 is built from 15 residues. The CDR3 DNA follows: TGTGCCACCAGTGACTGGACAGGGGAAACCGGGGAGCTGTTTTTT. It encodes CATSDWTGETGELFF.

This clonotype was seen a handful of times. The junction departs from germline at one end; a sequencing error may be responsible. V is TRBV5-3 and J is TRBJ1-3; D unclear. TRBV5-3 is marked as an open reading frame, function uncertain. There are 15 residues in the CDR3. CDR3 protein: CASSLGAGSGNTIYF. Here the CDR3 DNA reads TGTGCCAGCAGCTTGGGTGCGGGCTCTGGAAACACCATATATTTT.

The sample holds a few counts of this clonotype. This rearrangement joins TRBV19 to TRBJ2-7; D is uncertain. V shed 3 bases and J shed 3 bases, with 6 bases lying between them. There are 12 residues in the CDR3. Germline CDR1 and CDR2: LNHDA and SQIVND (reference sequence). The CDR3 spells CASSIGNYEQYF. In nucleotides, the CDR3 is TGTGCCAGTAGTATTGGGAACTACGAGCAGTACTTC.

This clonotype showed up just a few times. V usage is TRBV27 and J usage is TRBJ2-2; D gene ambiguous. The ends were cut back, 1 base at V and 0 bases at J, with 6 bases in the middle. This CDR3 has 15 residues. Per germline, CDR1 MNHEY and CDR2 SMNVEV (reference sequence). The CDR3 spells CASSLYLSNTGELFF. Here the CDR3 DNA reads TGTGCCAGCAGTTTATATTTGTCGAACACCGGGGAGCTGTTTTTT.

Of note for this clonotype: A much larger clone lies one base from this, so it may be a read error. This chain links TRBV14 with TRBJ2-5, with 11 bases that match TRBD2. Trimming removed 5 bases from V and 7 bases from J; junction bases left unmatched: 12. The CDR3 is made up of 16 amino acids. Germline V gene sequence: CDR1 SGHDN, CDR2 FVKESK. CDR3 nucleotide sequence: TGTGCCAGCAGCTTCGGGACTAGCGGAAGGGGAGGGACCCAGTACTTC. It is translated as CASSFGTSGRGGTQYF. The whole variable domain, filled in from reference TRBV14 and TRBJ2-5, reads EAGVTQFPSHSVIEKGQTVTLRCDPISGHDNLYWYRRVMGKEIKFLLHFVKESKQDESGMPNNRFLAERTGGTYSTLKVQPAELEDSGVYFCASSFGTSGRGGTQYFGPGTRLLVL.

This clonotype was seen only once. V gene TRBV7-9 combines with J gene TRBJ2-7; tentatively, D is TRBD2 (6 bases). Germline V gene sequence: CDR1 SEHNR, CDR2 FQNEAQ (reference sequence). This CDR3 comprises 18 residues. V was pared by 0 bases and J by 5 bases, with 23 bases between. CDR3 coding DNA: TGTGCCAGCAGCTTAGCGGGGGGAGGCCAAAAGATTACCCACGAGCAGTACTTC. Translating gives CASSLAGGGQKITHEQYF.

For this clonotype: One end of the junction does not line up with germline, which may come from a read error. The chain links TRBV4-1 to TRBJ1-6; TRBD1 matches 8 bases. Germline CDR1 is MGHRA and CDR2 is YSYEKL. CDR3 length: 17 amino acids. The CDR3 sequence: CAISWDRLSSYNSPLHF. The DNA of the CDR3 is TGCGCCATCAGCTGGGACAGGCTTAGCTCCTATAATTCACCCCTCCACTTT.

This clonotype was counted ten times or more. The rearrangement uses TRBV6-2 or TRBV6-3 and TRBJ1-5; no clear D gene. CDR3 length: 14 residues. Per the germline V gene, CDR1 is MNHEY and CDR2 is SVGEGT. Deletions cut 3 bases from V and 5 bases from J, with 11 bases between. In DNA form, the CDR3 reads TGTGCCAGCAGTTATTGGGGAGGCGATCAGCCCCAGCATTTT. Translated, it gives CASSYWGGDQPQHF.

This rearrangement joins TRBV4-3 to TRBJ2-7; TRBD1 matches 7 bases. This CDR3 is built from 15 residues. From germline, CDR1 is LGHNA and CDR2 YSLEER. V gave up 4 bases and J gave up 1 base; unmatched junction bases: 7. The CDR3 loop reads CASSPLPGQSYEQYF. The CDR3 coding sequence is TGCGCCAGCAGCCCCCTCCCGGGACAGTCCTACGAGCAGTACTTC.

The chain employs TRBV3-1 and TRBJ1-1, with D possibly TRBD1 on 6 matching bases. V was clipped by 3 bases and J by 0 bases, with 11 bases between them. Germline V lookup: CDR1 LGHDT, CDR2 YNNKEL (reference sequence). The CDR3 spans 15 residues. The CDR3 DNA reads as TGTGCCAGCAGCCACTCCGGACAGATGAACACTGAAGCTTTCTTT. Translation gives CASSHSGQMNTEAFF.

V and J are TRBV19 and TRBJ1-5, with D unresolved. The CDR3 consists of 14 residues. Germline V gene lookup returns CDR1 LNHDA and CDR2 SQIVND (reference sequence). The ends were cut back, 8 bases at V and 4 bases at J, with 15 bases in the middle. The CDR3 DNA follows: TGTGCCAGTTCCCCTCATACCTTGAATCAGCCCCAGCATTTT. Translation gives CASSPHTLNQPQHF.

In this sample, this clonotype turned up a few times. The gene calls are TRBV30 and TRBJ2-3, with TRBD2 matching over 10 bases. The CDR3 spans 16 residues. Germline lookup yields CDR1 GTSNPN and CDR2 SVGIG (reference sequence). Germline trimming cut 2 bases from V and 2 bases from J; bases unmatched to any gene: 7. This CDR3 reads CAWSYGLAEPTDTQYF. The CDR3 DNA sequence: TGTGCCTGGAGTTACGGACTAGCGGAACCCACAGATACGCAGTATTTT. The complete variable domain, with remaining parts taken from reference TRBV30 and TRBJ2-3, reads SQTIHQWPATLVQPVGSPLSLECTVEGTSNPNLYWYRQAAGRGLQLLFYSVGIGQISSEVPQNLSASRPQDRQFILSSKKLLLSDSGFYLCAWSYGLAEPTDTQYFGPGTRLTVL.

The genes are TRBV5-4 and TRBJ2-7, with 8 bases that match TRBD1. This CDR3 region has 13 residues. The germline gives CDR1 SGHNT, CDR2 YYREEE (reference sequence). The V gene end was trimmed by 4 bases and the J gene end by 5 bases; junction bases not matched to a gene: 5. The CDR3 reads CASSPGTGNEQYF. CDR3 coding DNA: TGTGCCAGCAGCCCCGGGACAGGTAACGAGCAGTACTTC. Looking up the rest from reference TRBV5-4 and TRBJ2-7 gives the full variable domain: ETGVTQSPTHLIKTRGQQVTLRCSSQSGHNTVSWYQQALGQGPQFIFQYYREEENGRGNFPPRFSGLQFPNYSSELNVNALELDDSALYLCASSPGTGNEQYFGPGTRLTVT.

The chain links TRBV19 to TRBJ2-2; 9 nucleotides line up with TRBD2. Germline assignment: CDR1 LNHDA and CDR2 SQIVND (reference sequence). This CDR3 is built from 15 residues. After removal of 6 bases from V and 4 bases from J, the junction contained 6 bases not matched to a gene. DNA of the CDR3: TGTGCCAGTAGCCCGGCGGGAGGGGTCACCGGGGAGCTGTTTTTT. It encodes CASSPAGGVTGELFF.

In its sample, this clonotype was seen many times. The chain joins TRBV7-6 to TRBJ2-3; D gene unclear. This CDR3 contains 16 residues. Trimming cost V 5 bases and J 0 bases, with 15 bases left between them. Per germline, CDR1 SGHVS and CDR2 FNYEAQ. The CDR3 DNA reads TGTGCCAGCAGCCCTCCGTTTGGTAAAAGCACAGATACGCAGTATTTT. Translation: CASSPPFGKSTDTQYF.